What follows are 3 T cell receptor beta chains derived from one specimen sequenced in a study of molecular identifiers for immune sequencing clone quantification. TCRdb passed the PCR reads through MiXCR, listing each CDR3 protein once. The data hold under 800,000 distinct CDR3 sequences, with about 25% observed a single time. Sample: naive CD8+ T cells from blood, with Jurkat cell RNA spiked in. Subset denoted: FACS-sorted CD8+CD4-CCR7+CD45RA+ naive T cells. The source is a human donor in good health. Some libraries in this study had Jurkat cell RNA spiked in.

The genes are TRBV5-4 and TRBJ2-3, with 11 bases fitting TRBD2. The CDR3 totals 16 residues. Germline loops: CDR1 SGHNT, CDR2 YYREEE (reference sequence). V lost 3 bases, J lost 5 bases, and 8 bases stayed unmatched. For the CDR3, the DNA is TGTGCCAGCAGCTCGTTTAGCGGGGGGGCGGAAGATACGCAGTATTTT. As protein: CASSSFSGGAEDTQYF.

The chain uses TRBV7-6 and TRBJ1-3; D not resolved. Trimming shortened V by 5 bases and J by 3 bases, and 23 bases separated the two germline ends. Germline V CDR1 and CDR2: SGHVS, FNYEAQ. This CDR3 is 18 amino acids long. The CDR3 sequence is CASSTTPPQQPGGNTIYF. As DNA, the CDR3 is TGTGCCAGCAGCACAACTCCGCCCCAGCAACCAGGTGGAAACACCATATATTTT.

Regarding this clonotype: An end of the junction differs from the germline gene, which may be a read error. The rearrangement uses TRBV7-9 and TRBJ1-2; D is uncertain. The germline V gene encodes CDR1 SEHNR and CDR2 FQNEAQ (reference sequence). The CDR3 runs 10 residues. This CDR3 reads CASSSSDLFF. CDR3 in DNA: TGTGCCAGCAGCTCCTCTGACCTATTCTTC.